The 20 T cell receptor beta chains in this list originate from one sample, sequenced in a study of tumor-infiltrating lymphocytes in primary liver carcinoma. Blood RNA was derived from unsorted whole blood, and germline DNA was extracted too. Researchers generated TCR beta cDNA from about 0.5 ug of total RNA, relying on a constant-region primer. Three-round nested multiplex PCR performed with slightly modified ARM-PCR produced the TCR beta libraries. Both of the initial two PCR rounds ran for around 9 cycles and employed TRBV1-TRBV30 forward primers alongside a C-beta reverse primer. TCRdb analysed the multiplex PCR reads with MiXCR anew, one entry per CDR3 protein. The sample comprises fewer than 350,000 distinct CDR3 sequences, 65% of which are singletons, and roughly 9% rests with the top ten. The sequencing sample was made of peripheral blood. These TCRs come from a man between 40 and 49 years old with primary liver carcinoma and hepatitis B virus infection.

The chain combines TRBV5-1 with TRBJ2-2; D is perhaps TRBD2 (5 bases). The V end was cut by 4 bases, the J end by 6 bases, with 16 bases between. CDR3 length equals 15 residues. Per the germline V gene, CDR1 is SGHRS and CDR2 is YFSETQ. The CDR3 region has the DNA TGCGCCAGCAGCCTTGATTCCGTCGGGGCCGGGGAGCTGTTTTTT. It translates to CASSLDSVGAGELFF. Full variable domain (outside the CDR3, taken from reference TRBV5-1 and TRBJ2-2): KAGVTQTPRYLIKTRGQQVTLSCSPISGHRSVSWYQQTPGQGLQFLFEYFSETQRNKGNFPGRFSGRQFSNSRSEMNVSTLELGDSALYLCASSLDSVGAGELFFGEGSRLTVL.

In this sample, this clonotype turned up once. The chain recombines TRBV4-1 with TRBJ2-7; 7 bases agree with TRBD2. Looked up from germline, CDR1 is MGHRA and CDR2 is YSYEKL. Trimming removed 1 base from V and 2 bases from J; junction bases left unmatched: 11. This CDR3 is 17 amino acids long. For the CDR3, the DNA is TGCGCCAGCAGCCAAGCTTATGAGCGGGATCACACCTACGAGCAGTACTTC. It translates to CASSQAYERDHTYEQYF.

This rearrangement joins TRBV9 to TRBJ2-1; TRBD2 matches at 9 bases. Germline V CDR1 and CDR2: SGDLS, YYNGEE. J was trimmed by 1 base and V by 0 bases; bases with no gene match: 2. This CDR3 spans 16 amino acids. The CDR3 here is CASSVDLAGSYNEQFF. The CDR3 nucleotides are TGTGCCAGCAGCGTAGATCTAGCGGGGTCCTACAATGAGCAGTTCTTC.

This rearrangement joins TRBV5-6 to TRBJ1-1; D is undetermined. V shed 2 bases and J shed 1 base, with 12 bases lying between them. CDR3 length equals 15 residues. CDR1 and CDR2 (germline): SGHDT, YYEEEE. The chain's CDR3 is CASSFNLLSNTEAFF. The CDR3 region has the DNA TGTGCCAGCAGCTTTAATCTCCTTTCGAACACTGAAGCTTTCTTT.

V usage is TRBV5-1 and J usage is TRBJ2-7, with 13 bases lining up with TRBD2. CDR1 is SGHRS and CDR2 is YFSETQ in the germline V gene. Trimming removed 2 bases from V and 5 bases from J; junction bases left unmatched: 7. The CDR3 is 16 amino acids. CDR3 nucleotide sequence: TGCGCCAGCAGCTTAACCGGGACTAGCGGGATCAACGAGCAGTACTTC. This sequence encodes CASSLTGTSGINEQYF.

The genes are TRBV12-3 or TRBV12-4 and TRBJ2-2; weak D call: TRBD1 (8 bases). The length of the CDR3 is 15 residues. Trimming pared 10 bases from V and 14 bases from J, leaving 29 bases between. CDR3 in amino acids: CANKLQGAGAGVLFF. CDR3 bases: TGTGCCAACAAACTTCAGGGGGCGGGAGCCGGGGTACTGTTTTTT.

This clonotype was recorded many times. CDR3 residues: CASSQSPLAGELFF. CDR3 in DNA: TGTGCCAGCAGCCAATCTCCACTAGCCGGGGAGCTGTTTTTT. The J gene is TRBJ2-2, the V gene TRBV4-2, with a weak D call TRBD2 (5 bases). V was cut by 2 bases and J by 6 bases, with 10 bases left in between. CDR1 is LGHNA, CDR2 YNFKEQ, per germline. The CDR3 is 14 amino acids.

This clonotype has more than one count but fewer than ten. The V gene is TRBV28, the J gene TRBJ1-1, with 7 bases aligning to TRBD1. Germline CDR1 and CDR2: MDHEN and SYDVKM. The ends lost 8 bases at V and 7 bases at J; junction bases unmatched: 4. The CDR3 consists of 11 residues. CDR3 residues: CASRDSVEAFF. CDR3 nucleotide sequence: TGTGCCAGCCGGGACAGCGTTGAAGCTTTCTTT. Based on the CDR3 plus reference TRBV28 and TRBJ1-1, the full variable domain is DVKVTQSSRYLVKRTGEKVFLECVQDMDHENMFWYRQDPGLGLRLIYFSYDVKMKEKGDIPEGYSVSREKKERFSLILESASTNQTSMYLCASRDSVEAFFGQGTRLTVV.

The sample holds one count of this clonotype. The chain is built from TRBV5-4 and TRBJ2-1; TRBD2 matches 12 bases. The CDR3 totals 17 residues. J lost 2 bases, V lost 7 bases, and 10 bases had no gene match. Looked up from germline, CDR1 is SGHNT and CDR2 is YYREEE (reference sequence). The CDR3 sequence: CASGTGLAGGPYNEQFF. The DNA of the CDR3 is TGTGCCAGCGGTACGGGACTAGCGGGCGGCCCCTACAATGAGCAGTTCTTC.

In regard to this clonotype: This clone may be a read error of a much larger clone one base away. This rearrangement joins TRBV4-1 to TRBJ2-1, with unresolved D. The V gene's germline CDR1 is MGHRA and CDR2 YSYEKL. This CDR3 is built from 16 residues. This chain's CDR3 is CASSQAYGPPYNEQLF. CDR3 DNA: TGCGCCAGCAGCCAAGCCTACGGACCCCCATACAATGAGCAGCTCTTC.

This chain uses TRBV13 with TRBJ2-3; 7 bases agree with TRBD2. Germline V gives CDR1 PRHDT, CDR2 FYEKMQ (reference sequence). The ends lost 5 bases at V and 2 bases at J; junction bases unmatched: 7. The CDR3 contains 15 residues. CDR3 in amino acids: CASSALAKHTDTQYF. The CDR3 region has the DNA TGTGCCAGCAGCGCACTAGCGAAACACACAGATACGCAGTATTTT.

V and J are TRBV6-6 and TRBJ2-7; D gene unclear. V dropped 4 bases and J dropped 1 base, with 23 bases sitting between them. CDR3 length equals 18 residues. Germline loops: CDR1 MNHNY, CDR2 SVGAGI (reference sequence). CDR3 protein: CASSFSGSGAGYSYEQYF. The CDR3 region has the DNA TGTGCCAGCAGTTTTAGTGGGTCTGGTGCAGGCTATTCCTACGAGCAGTACTTC.

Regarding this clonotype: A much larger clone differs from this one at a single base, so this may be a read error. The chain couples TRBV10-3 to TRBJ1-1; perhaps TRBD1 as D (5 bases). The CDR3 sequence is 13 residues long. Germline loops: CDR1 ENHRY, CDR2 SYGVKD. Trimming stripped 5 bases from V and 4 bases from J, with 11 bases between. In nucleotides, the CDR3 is TGTGCCATCAGTCTCGGGGGGGGCACTGAAGCTTTCTTT. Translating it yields CAISLGGGTEAFF.

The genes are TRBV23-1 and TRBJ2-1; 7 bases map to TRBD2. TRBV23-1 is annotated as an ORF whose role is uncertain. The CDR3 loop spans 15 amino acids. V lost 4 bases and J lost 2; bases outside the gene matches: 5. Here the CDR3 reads CASSRRLAAYNEQFF. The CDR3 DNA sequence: TGCGCCAGCAGTCGAAGGCTAGCGGCCTACAATGAGCAGTTCTTC.

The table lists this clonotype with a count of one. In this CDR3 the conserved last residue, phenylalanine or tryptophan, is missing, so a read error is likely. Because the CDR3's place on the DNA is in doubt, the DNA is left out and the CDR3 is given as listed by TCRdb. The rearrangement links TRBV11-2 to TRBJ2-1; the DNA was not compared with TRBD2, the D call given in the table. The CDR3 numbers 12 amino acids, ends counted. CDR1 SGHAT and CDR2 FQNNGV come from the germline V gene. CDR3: CASRSSDNEQLL.

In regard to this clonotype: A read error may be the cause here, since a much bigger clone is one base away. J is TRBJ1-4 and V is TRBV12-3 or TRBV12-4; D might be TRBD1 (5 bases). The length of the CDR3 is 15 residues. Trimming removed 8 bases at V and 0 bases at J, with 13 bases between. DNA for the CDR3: TGTGCCAGCTCGGGGGGGAGTGCAACTAATGAAAAACTGTTTTTT. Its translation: CASSGGSATNEKLFF.

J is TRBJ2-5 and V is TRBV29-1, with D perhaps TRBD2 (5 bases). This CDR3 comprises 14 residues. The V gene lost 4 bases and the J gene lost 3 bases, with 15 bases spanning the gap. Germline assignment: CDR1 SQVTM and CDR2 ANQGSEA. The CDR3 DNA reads TGCAGCGTTGCAAAGGGAGTGAGCAAAGAGACCCAGTACTTC. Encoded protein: CSVAKGVSKETQYF.

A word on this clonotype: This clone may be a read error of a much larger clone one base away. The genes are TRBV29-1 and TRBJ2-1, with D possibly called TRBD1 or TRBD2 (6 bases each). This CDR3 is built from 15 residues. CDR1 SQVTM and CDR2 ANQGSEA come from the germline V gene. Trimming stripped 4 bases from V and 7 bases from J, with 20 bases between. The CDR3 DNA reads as TGCAGCGTTGCTACGGGGGACACGACGAGGAATGAGCAGTTCTTC. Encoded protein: CSVATGDTTRNEQFF.

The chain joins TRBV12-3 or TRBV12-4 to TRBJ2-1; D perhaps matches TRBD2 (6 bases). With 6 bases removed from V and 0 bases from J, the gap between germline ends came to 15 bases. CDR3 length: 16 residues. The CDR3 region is CASRVNSGSSYNEQFF. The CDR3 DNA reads TGTGCCAGCAGGGTCAATAGCGGCAGCTCCTACAATGAGCAGTTCTTC.

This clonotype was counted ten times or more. The CDR3 reads CASSLGPGHLSEQYF. The CDR3 coding sequence is TGTGCCAGCAGCTTGGGCCCGGGACACCTCTCAGAGCAGTACTTC. The chain combines TRBV5-7 with TRBJ2-7; perhaps TRBD1 as D (6 bases). TRBV5-7 is reported as an ORF; its role is uncertain. The CDR3 runs 15 residues. The V gene lost 0 bases and the J gene lost 7 bases, with 17 bases spanning the gap.